One sample yielded the 18 T cell receptor beta chains listed below, sequenced in a study of blood T cell repertoires in COVID-19. Sequenced by immunoSEQ multiplex PCR; TCRdb stores in-frame clones only, minus some. This table holds fewer than 40,000 clones, approximately 88% found once. Sequencing was done on a sample of peripheral blood. Every receptor here comes from a human donor in a cohort sampled during active COVID-19.

The V and J genes are TRBV6-2 or TRBV6-3 and TRBJ1-2; D perhaps matches TRBD1 (6 bases). The CDR3 is made up of 13 amino acids. Germline loops: CDR1 MNHEY, CDR2 SVGEGT. V shed 2 bases and J shed 6 bases, with 10 bases lying between them. CDR3 DNA: TGTGCCAGCAGTTACCGGGGGGGCGATGGCTACACCTTC. It codes for CASSYRGGDGYTF.

V is TRBV6-5 and J is TRBJ1-6, with TRBD1 identical over 7 bases. This CDR3 contains 15 residues. Trimming at V came to 7 bases and at J to 0 bases, leaving 3 bases not matched to a gene. CDR1 and CDR2 (germline): MNHEY, SVGAGI. This CDR3 reads CASTSGGSYNSPLHF. The CDR3 coding sequence is TGTGCCAGCACCTCAGGGGGCTCCTATAATTCACCCCTCCACTTT.

The J gene is TRBJ1-5, the V gene TRBV7-9; TRBD1 agrees at 8 bases. From germline, CDR1 is SEHNR and CDR2 FQNEAQ (reference sequence). This CDR3 comprises 15 residues. J gave up 3 bases and V 5 bases, and 6 bases lay outside the gene matches. The CDR3 loop is CASSNYRGANQPQHF. CDR3 DNA: TGTGCCAGCAGCAACTACAGGGGGGCCAATCAGCCCCAGCATTTT. The full variable domain, its missing parts supplied by reference TRBV7-9 and TRBJ1-5, is DTGVSQNPRHKITKRGQNVTFRCDPISEHNRLYWYRQTLGQGPEFLTYFQNEAQLEKSRLLSDRFSAERPKGSFSTLEIQRTEQGDSAMYLCASSNYRGANQPQHFGDGTRLSIL.

This clone was recorded once. The chain is built from TRBV12-3 or TRBV12-4 and TRBJ2-7; D is unresolved. V lost 3 bases to trimming and J lost 3 bases, with 9 bases between them. The CDR3 length is 13 residues. For the CDR3, the DNA is TGTGCCAGCAGTTTGGGCCGACACTACGAGCAGTACTTC. Its protein is CASSLGRHYEQYF.

The chain couples TRBV5-4 to TRBJ1-2; D not resolved. The germline V gene has CDR1 SGHNT and CDR2 YYREEE (reference sequence). V was pared by 4 bases and J by 2 bases, with 9 bases between. The length of the CDR3 is 13 residues. DNA for the CDR3: TGTGCCAGCAGCCCTGACACAAACTATGGCTACACCTTC. Its protein is CASSPDTNYGYTF.

The rearrangement uses TRBV6-2 or TRBV6-3 and TRBJ2-3, with 12 bases identical to TRBD2. V lost 2 bases and J lost 3; bases outside the gene matches: 6. The CDR3 sequence is 17 residues long. Germline values: CDR1 MNHEY, CDR2 SVGEGT. The CDR3 loop reads CASSYPSGGAVTDTQYF. The CDR3 DNA is TGTGCCAGCAGTTACCCTAGCGGGGGGGCCGTTACAGATACGCAGTATTTT.

This rearrangement joins TRBV7-9 to TRBJ2-3, with TRBD2 as a possible D gene (6 bases). V dropped 5 bases and J dropped 2 bases, with 11 bases sitting between them. Germline CDR1 reads SEHNR; CDR2 reads FQNEAQ (reference sequence). The CDR3 has 14 amino acids. The CDR3 region is CASSRRLVTDTQYF. The DNA for the CDR3 is TGTGCCAGCAGCCGCCGACTAGTCACAGATACGCAGTATTTT.

The CDR3 here is CASSYRGGSGANVLTF. In nucleotides, the CDR3 is TGTGCCAGCAGTTACAGGGGTGGATCTGGGGCCAACGTCCTGACTTTC. This chain links TRBV7-9 with TRBJ2-6; 7 positions agree with TRBD1. V lost 6 bases to trimming and J lost 1 base; unmatched junction nucleotides: 6. The CDR3 covers 16 residues. The V gene's germline CDR1 is SEHNR and CDR2 FQNEAQ (reference sequence).

The V gene is TRBV4-1, the J gene TRBJ2-1; TRBD2 is a possible D gene (6 bases). CDR1 is MGHRA, CDR2 YSYEKL, per germline. This CDR3 comprises 16 residues. Trimming shortened V by 2 bases and J by 0 bases, and 11 bases separated the two germline ends. The CDR3 loop is CASSQQAGSSYNEQFF. The CDR3 nucleotides read TGCGCCAGCAGCCAACAAGCGGGTAGCTCCTACAATGAGCAGTTCTTC.

V and J are TRBV3-1 (or the pseudogene TRBV3-2) and TRBJ2-5; D is possibly TRBD1 (6 bases). This CDR3 is 16 amino acids long. Trimming pared 6 bases from V and 6 bases from J, leaving 23 bases between. The germline CDR1 and CDR2 sequences are LGHDT and YNNKEL (reference sequence). The CDR3 region has the DNA TGTGCCAGCAGTTCAACCAGGGGCCGGGGTGCGAAGACCCAGTACTTC. Translated: CASSSTRGRGAKTQYF.

The CDR3 is CSVESFSGQGYEQYF. The CDR3 DNA sequence: TGCAGCGTTGAAAGTTTTAGTGGGCAGGGCTACGAGCAGTACTTC. This sequence joins TRBV29-1 and TRBJ2-7; a weak D match, TRBD1 (5 bases). Trimming stripped 2 bases from V and 3 bases from J, with 17 bases between. The CDR3 contains 15 residues. Germline values: CDR1 SQVTM, CDR2 ANQGSEA.

The CDR3 DNA reads TGCGCCAGCAGCCAAGATCGTCTAGCGGGAGGAAATACGCAGTATTTT. Translating it yields CASSQDRLAGGNTQYF. The chain employs TRBV4-3 and TRBJ2-3; 11 bases are a match to TRBD2. CDR1 and CDR2 (germline): LGHNA, YSLEER. Unmatched junction bases numbered 6, after V lost 0 bases and J lost 7 bases. The CDR3 has 16 amino acids.

V is TRBV27 and J is TRBJ2-7, with 9 bases fitting TRBD1. The CDR3 has 15 residues. Germline V CDR1 and CDR2: MNHEY, SMNVEV (reference sequence). Trimming cost V 6 bases and J 6 bases; bases outside gene matches: 12. The CDR3 is CASSMRRATGGEQYF. The CDR3 DNA sequence: TGTGCCAGCAGCATGCGTCGGGCGACAGGGGGCGAGCAGTACTTC.

The chain combines TRBV19 with TRBJ1-2, with a tentative D call TRBD1 (6 bases). CDR3 length: 15 amino acids. V lost 1 base and J 6 bases, leaving 15 bases between the germline ends. Germline V gene sequence: CDR1 LNHDA, CDR2 SQIVND (reference sequence). DNA of the CDR3: TGTGCCAGTAGTATAGCTGGTCGGGGGGCAGATGGCTACACCTTC. It codes for CASSIAGRGADGYTF.

The chain links TRBV19 to TRBJ1-1; D possibly corresponds to TRBD1 (6 bases). Trimming left V 5 bases short and J 1 base short, with 11 bases between. Germline V gene sequence: CDR1 LNHDA, CDR2 SQIVND (reference sequence). The CDR3 covers 14 residues. The CDR3 DNA reads TGTGCCAGTAGTGCGACAGGAGAGAACACTGAAGCTTTCTTT. Encoded protein: CASSATGENTEAFF.

The chain combines TRBV10-3 with TRBJ2-3; D is undetermined. Germline V gene sequence: CDR1 ENHRY, CDR2 SYGVKD. The V and J ends lost 2 bases and 4 bases respectively, with 10 bases between them. The CDR3 is 14 residues long. The CDR3 DNA sequence: TGTGCCATCAGTGAGACTCGTACCCCAGATACGCAGTATTTT. It specifies CAISETRTPDTQYF.

This clone has only one observation. This sequence joins TRBV15 and TRBJ2-1; possibly TRBD2 for D (6 bases). This CDR3 has 16 amino acids. The V end lost 1 base, the J end lost 1 base, and 11 bases lay between the germline ends. CDR1 is LNHNV, CDR2 YYDKDF, per germline (reference sequence). The CDR3 sequence is CATSRVTGASYNEQFF. The CDR3 nucleotides are TGTGCCACCAGCAGAGTTACGGGAGCGTCCTACAATGAGCAGTTCTTC.

V gene TRBV6-6 combines with J gene TRBJ2-1, with a possible D match to TRBD2 (7 bases). The CDR3 covers 16 residues. Trimming shortened V by 8 bases and J by 4 bases, and 21 bases separated the two germline ends. The germline V gene has CDR1 MNHNY and CDR2 SVGAGI (reference sequence). The CDR3 reads CASHPPSGGGYNEQFF. The CDR3, as DNA: TGTGCCAGCCACCCGCCGTCGGGGGGCGGATACAATGAGCAGTTCTTC.